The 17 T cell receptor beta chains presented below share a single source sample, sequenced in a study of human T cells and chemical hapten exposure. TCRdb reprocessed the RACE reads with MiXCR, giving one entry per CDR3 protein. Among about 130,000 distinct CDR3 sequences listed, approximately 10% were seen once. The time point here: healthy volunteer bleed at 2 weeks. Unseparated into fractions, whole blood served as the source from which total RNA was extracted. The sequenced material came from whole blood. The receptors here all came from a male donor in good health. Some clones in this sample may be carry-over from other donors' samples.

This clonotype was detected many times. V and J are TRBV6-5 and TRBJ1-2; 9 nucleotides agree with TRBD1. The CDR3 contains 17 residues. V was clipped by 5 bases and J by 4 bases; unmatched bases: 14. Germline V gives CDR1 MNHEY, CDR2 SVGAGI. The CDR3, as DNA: TGTGCCAGCAGTCCCGGACAGGGGAATCGCCATGGCTATGGCTACACCTTC. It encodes CASSPGQGNRHGYGYTF.

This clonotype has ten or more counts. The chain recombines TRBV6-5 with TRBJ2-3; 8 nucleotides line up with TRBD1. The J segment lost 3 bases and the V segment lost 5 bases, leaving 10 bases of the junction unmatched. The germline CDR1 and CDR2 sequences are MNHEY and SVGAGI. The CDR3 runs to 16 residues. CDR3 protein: CASSPLTGVGTDTQYF. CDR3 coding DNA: TGTGCCAGCAGTCCGCTGACAGGGGTTGGGACAGATACGCAGTATTTT.

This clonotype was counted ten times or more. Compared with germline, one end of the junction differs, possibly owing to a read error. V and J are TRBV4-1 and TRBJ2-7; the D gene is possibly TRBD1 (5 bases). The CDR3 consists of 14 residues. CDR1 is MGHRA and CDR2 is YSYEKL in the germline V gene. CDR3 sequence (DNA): TGTGCCAGCAGTCCCCTGACAGATAGCTACGAGCAGTACTTC. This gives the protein CASSPLTDSYEQYF.

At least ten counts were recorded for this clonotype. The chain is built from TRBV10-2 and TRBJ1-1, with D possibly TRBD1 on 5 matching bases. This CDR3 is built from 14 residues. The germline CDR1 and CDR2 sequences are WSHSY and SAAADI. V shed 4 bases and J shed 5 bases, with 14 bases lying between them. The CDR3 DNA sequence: TGCGCCAGCAGTGCGTTAGGTGGGGGGACTGAAGCTTTCTTT. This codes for CASSALGGGTEAFF.

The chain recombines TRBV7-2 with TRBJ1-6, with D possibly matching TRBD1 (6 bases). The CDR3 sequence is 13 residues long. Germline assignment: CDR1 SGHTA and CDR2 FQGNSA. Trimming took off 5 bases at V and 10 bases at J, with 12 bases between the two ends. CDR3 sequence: CASSAGVDSPLHF. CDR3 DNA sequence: TGTGCCAGCAGCGCAGGGGTTGACTCACCCCTCCACTTT.

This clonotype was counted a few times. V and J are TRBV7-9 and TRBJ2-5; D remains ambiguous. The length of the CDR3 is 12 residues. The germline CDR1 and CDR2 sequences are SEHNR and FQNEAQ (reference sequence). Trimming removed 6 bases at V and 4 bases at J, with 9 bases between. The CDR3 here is CASRTLRETQYF. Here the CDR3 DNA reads TGTGCCAGCAGGACCCTGAGAGAGACCCAGTACTTC.

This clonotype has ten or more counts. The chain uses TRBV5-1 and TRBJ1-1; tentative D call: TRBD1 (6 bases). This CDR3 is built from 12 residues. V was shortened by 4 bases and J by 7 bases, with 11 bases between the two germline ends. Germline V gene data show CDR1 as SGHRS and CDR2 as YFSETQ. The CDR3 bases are TGCGCCAGCAGCCCCGAGACAGGTGAAGCTTTCTTT. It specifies CASSPETGEAFF.

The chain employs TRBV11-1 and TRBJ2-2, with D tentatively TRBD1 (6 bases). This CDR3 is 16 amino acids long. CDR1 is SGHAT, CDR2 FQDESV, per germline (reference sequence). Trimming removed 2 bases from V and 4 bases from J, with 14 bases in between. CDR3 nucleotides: TGTGCCAGCAGCTTACAGTGGGCAGGGGCCACCGGGGAGCTGTTTTTT. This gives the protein CASSLQWAGATGELFF.

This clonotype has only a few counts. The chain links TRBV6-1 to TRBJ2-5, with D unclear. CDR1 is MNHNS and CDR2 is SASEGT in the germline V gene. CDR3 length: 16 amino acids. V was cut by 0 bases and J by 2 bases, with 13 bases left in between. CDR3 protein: CASSEALLAYQETQYF. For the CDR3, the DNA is TGTGCCAGCAGTGAAGCGCTGCTGGCCTATCAAGAGACCCAGTACTTC.

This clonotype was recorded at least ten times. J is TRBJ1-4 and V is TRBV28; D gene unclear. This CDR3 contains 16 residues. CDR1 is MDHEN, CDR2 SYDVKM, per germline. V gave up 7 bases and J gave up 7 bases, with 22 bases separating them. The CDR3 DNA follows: TGTGCCAGCACCAGCTCGGGCGGAGCCAAGGGTGAAAAACTGTTTTTT. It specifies CASTSSGGAKGEKLFF.

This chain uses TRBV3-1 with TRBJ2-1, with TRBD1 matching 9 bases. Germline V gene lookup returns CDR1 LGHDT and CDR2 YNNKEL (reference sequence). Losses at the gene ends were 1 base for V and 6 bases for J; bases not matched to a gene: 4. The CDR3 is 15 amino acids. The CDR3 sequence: CASSQGQQGANEQFF. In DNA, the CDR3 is TGTGCCAGCAGCCAAGGTCAACAGGGGGCCAATGAGCAGTTCTTC.

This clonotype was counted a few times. CDR3 in amino acids: CAISSPSVDAGEQFF. In nucleotides, the CDR3 is TGTGCCATCAGTTCCCCGAGCGTCGATGCGGGTGAGCAGTTCTTC. The chain recombines TRBV10-3 with TRBJ2-1; D is perhaps TRBD2 (5 bases). Germline V gene lookup returns CDR1 ENHRY and CDR2 SYGVKD. Deletions cut 5 bases from V and 9 bases from J, with 20 bases between. The CDR3 has 15 residues.

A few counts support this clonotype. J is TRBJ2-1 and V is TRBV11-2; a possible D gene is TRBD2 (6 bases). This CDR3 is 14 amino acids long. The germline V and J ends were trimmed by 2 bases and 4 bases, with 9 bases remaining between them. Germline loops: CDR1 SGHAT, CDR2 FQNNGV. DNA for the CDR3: TGTGCCAGCAGCTTAATACTAGCTTACAATGAGCAGTTCTTC. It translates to CASSLILAYNEQFF.

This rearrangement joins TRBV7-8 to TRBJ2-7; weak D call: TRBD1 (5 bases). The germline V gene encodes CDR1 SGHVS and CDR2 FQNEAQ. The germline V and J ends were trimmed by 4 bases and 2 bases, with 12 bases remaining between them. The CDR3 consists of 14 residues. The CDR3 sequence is CASSWQMGPYEQYF. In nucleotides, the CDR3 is TGTGCCAGCAGCTGGCAAATGGGGCCCTACGAGCAGTACTTC.

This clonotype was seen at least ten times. The CDR3 DNA is TGTGCCAGCAGTTCAGGCGCTATTTACACTGAAGCTTTCTTT. Its protein is CASSSGAIYTEAFF. This chain uses TRBV6-2 or TRBV6-3 with TRBJ1-1, with no clear D. This CDR3 contains 14 residues. Germline V gene sequence: CDR1 MNHEY, CDR2 SVGEGT. Trimming took 4 bases from V and 3 from J, leaving 12 bases between them.

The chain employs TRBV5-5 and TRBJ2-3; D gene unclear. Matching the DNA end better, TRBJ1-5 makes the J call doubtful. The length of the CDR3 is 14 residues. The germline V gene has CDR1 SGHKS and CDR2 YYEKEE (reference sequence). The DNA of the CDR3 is TGTGCCAGCAGCTTGCTATGGAGCACAGATACGCAGCATTTT. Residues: CASSLLWSTDTQHF.

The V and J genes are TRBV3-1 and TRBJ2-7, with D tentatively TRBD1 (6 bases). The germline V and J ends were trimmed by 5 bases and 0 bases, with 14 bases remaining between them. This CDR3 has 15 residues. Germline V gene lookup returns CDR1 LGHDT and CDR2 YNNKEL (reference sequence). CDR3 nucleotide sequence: TGTGCCAGCAGCGTAGCCGGGACACGCTCCTACGAGCAGTACTTC. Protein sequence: CASSVAGTRSYEQYF.